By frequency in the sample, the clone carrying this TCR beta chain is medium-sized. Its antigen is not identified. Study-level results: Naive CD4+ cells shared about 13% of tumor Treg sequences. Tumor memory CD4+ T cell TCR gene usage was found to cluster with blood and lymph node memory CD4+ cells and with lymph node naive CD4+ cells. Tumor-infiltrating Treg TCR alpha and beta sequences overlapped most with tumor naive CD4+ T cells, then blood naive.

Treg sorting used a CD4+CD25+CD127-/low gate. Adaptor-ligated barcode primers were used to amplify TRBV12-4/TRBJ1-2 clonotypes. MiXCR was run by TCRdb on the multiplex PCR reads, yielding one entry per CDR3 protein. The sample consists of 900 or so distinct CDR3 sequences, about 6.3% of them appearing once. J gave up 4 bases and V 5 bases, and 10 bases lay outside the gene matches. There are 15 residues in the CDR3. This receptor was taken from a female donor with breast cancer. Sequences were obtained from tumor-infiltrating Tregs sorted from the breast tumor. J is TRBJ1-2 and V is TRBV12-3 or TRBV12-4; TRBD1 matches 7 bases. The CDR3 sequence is CASSPSRGQPYGYTF. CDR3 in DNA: TGTGCCAGCAGTCCTTCGAGGGGACAGCCCTATGGCTACACCTTC.